This T cell receptor beta chain was profiled in a study of blood T cell repertoires in COVID-19. Study-level information: Acute and convalescent COVID-19 samples came from the United States, Italy and Spain.

Everyone who took part was roughly 18 to 89 years old, and they came from about 25 US areas. Self-reported history from a screening survey and questionnaire set each donor's cohort. V was cut by 0 bases and J by 3 bases, with 5 bases left in between. This CDR3 has 14 residues. CDR1 and CDR2 (germline): ENHRY, SYGVKD. As originally analysed: Amplification of reference gene primers provided the estimated nucleated cell counts. This table comes from immunoSEQ multiplex PCR, and its TCRdb copy is limited to in-frame clones, with some not included. V and J calls and clone size are copied from that table; D and trimming were computed from the DNA. The sample lists fewer than 350,000 clones; around 85% were seen once.

This TCR came from a woman in her thirties who had been exposed to COVID-19. Sequenced: PBMCs or T cells enriched from blood (not recorded which). The rearrangement links TRBV10-3 to TRBJ1-4; D ambiguous. The CDR3, as DNA: TGTGCCATCAGTGAGTCACGGGCTAATGAAAAACTGTTTTTT. Its protein product is CAISESRANEKLFF.